One and the same sample provided the 2 T cell receptor beta chains below, sequenced in a study of shared clonotypes between healthy human individuals. Naivety among CD8 cells was defined by CD45RO negativity and positive CCR7 selection, thereby excluding terminally differentiated effector memory CD45RA+ cells. This table comes from immunoSEQ multiplex PCR, and its TCRdb copy is limited to in-frame clones, with some not included. The sample contains about 700,000 clones, about 91% of which appear only once. Sample: naive CD8+ T cells sorted from blood. Receptors were obtained from a man aged 25-40 years in good health.

This chain connects TRBV28 to TRBJ1-1; 8 nucleotides align to TRBD1. Unmatched junction bases numbered 19, after V lost 8 bases and J lost 2 bases. This CDR3 contains 18 residues. Germline loops: CDR1 MDHEN, CDR2 SYDVKM. In nucleotides, the CDR3 is TGTGCCAGCCAAGCCCGGGTCGACAGGGGTCATCCCAACACTGAAGCTTTCTTT. Protein product: CASQARVDRGHPNTEAFF.

This rearrangement joins TRBV7-2 to TRBJ2-7; D is possibly TRBD1 or TRBD2 (5 bases each). Trimming pared 3 bases from V and 2 bases from J, leaving 11 bases between. Germline CDR1 SGHTA, CDR2 FQGNSA. This CDR3 region has 14 residues. CDR3 in amino acids: CASSFPGDAYEQYF. The CDR3 nucleotides read TGTGCCAGCAGCTTTCCCGGGGACGCCTACGAGCAGTACTTC.